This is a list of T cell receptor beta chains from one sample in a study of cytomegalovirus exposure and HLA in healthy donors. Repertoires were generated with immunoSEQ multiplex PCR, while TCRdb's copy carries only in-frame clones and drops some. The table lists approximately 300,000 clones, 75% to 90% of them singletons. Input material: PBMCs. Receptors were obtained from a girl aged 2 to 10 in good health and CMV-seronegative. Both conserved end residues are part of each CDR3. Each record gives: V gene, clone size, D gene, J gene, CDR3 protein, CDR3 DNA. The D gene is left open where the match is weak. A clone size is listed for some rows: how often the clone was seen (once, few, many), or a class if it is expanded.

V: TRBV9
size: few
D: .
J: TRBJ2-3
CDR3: CASSVVPGTDTQYF
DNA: TGTGCCAGCAGCGTAGTTCCTGGCACAGATACGCAGTATTTT

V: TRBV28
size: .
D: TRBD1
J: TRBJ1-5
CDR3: CASNPGQVLDPNQPRHF
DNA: TGTGCCAGCAACCCGGGACAGGTCCTCGATCCCAATCAGCCCCGGCATTTT

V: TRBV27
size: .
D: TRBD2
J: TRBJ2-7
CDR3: CASSLRFGGASYEQYF
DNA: TGTGCCAGCAGTTTACGTTTCGGGGGGGCCTCCTACGAGCAGTACTTC

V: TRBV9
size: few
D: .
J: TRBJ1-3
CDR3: CASRDEGASGNTIYF
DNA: TGTGCCAGCCGCGACGAGGGAGCCTCTGGAAACACCATATATTTT

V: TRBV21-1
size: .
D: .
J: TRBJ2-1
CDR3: CASSGRGGTSGYNEQFF
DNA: TGTGCCAGCAGCGGCCGAGGAGGGACTAGCGGTTACAATGAGCAGTTCTTC

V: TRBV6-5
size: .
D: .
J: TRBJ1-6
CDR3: CASMPGMGHSPLHF
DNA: TGTGCCAGCATGCCGGGGATGGGCCATTCACCCCTCCACTTT

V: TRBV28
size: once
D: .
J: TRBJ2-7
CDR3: CASRIKPGAVYEQYF
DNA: TGTGCCAGCAGAATTAAACCCGGTGCGGTCTACGAGCAGTACTTC

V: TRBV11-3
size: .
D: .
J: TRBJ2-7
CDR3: CASSRTGRGPYEQYF
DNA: TGTGCCAGCAGCCGTACAGGGAGAGGTCCTTACGAGCAGTACTTC

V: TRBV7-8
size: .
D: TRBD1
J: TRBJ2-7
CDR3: CASSLDGTGVEQYF
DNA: TGTGCCAGCAGCTTAGATGGGACAGGGGTCGAGCAGTACTTC

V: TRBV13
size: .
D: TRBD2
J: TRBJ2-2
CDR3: CASSPVQREPGELFF
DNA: TGTGCCAGCAGCCCCGTCCAGCGGGAGCCCGGGGAGCTGTTTTTT

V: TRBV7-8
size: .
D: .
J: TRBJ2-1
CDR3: CASSGLSSYNEQFF
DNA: TGTGCCAGCAGCGGGCTCAGCTCCTACAATGAGCAGTTCTTC

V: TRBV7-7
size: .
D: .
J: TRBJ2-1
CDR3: CASSTGLDNEQFF
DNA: TGTGCCAGCAGTACCGGACTCGACAATGAGCAGTTCTTC

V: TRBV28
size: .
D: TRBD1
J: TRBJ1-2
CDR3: CASSFGDRANYGYTF
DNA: TGTGCCAGCAGTTTTGGGGACAGGGCTAACTATGGCTACACCTTC

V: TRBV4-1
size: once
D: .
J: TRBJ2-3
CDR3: CASSQVQWDTQYF
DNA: TGCGCCAGCAGCCAGGTCCAGTGGGATACGCAGTATTTT

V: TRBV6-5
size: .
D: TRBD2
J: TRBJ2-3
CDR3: CASSYQSGGSSDTQYF
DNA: TGTGCCAGCAGTTATCAGAGCGGGGGGTCTTCGGATACGCAGTATTTT

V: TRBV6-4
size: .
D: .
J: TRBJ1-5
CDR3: CASSRWQDEPIDSNQPQHF
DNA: TGTGCCAGCAGTCGATGGCAGGATGAACCGATCGATAGCAATCAGCCCCAGCATTTT

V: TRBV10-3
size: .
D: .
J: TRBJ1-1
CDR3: CAIRELLNTEAFF
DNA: TGTGCCATCCGGGAGTTATTGAACACTGAAGCTTTCTTT

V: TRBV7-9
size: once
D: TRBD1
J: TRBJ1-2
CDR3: CASRPPGQGGGYTF
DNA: TGTGCCAGCAGGCCGCCGGGACAGGGGGGCGGCTACACCTTC

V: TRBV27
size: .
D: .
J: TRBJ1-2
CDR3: CASKQGGGGYTF
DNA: TGTGCCAGCAAGCAGGGAGGTGGTGGCTACACCTTC

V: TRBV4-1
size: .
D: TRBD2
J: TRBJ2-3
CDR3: CASSPRSLAGADTQYF
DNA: TGCGCCAGCAGCCCTCGTTCTCTAGCGGGCGCAGATACGCAGTATTTT

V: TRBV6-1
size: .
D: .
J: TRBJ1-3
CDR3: CASSEHRGMNQTRNTIYF
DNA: TGTGCCAGCAGTGAACACCGGGGAATGAACCAGACCCGAAACACCATATATTTT

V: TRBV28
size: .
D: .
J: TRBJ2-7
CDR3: CASSFRSDEQYF
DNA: TGTGCCAGCAGTTTTAGAAGCGACGAGCAGTACTTC

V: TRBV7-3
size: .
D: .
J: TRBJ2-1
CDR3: CASSPGQYNEQFF
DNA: TGTGCCAGCAGCCCAGGACAGTACAATGAGCAGTTCTTC

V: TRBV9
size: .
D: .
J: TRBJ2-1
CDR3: CASSVSSEQFF
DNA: TGTGCCAGCAGCGTATCCAGTGAGCAGTTCTTC

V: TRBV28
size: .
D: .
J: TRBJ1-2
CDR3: CASRMTVGYTF
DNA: TGTGCCAGCAGGATGACTGTGGGCTACACCTTC

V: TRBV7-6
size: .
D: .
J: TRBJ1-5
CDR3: CASSPRGGAQPQHF
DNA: TGTGCCAGCAGCCCCCGGGGAGGGGCTCAGCCCCAGCATTTT

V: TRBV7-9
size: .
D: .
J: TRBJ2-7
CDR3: CASSPGTYEQYF
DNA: TGTGCCAGCAGCCCAGGTACCTACGAGCAGTACTTC

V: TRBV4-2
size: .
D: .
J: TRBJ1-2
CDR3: CASSQEILVSGSYGYTF
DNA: TGTGCCAGCAGCCAAGAGATTCTGGTTTCGGGATCTTATGGCTACACCTTC

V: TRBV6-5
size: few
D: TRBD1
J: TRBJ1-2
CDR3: CASRTGNYGYTF
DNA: TGTGCCAGCAGGACAGGGAACTATGGCTACACCTTC

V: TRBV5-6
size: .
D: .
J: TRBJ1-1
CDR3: CASSLYQEAGTEAFF
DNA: TGTGCCAGCAGCTTGTATCAGGAGGCAGGAACTGAAGCTTTCTTT

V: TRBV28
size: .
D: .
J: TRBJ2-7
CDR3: CASSLSGDLVHEQYF
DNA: TGTGCCAGCAGTTTATCGGGGGATTTGGTCCACGAGCAGTACTTC

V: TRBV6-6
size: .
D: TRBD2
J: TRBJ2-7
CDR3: CASRPGLAGYEQYF
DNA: TGTGCCAGCAGACCCGGACTAGCAGGGTACGAGCAGTACTTC

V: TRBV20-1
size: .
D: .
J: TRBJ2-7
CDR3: CSARAGYEQYF
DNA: TGCAGTGCTAGGGCGGGATACGAGCAGTACTTC

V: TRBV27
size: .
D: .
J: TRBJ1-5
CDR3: CASSPGHRVFNQPQHF
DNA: TGTGCCAGCAGTCCTGGACACCGAGTTTTCAATCAGCCCCAGCATTTT

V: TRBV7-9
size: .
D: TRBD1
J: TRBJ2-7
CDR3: CASSYPRPGQSSYEQYF
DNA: TGTGCCAGCAGCTATCCCCGACCGGGACAGAGCTCCTACGAGCAGTACTTC

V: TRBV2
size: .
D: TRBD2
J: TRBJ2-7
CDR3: CASSWTSGKLSYEQYF
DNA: TGTGCCAGCAGTTGGACTAGCGGGAAACTCTCCTACGAGCAGTACTTC

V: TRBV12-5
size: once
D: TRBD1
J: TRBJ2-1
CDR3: CASGLGTGRSEQFF
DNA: TGTGCTAGTGGACTAGGGACAGGGCGCTCTGAGCAGTTCTTC

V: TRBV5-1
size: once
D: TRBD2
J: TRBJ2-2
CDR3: CASSLEFLAGAGELFF
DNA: TGCGCCAGCAGCTTGGAGTTCCTAGCGGGAGCCGGGGAGCTGTTTTTT

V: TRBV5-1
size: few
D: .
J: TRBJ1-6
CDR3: CASSLGLTAELNSPLHF
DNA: TGCGCCAGCAGCTTGGGCCTCACAGCCGAACTTAATTCACCCCTCCACTTT

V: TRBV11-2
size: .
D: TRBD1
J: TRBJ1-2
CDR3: CASSLEGQGALTGSYTF
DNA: TGTGCCAGCAGCTTAGAGGGGCAGGGGGCGCTTACTGGAAGCTACACCTTC

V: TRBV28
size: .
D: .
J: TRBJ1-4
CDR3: CASRGSVNEKLFF
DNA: TGTGCCAGCCGTGGGAGTGTTAATGAAAAACTGTTTTTT

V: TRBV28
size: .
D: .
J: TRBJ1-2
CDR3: CASSSGFYRDRYGYTF
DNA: TGTGCCAGCAGTTCCGGTTTCTACAGGGACCGATATGGCTACACCTTC